What follows is one T cell receptor (beta chain) and its context. Each of the donors had approximately 10 milliliters of peripheral blood drawn into EDTA-treated Vacutainer tubes. This entry is derived from a study of blood T cells in healthy people across ages. Together with a sample-barcoded 5' primer, a J-beta primer mix was included in a second PCR lasting about 6 to 11 cycles. MiXCR, run by TCRdb on the 5' RACE reads, gives a single entry per CDR3 protein. The sample includes about 720,000 distinct CDR3 sequences, 25% of them seen just once. A further study also used this sample, focusing on T cells of mothers and their children. Per that study: Study donors consisted of three healthy Caucasian mothers and their six children.

The TCR originated in a boy between 5 and 17 years old in good health. Input material: blood.

Written as DNA, the CDR3 is TGCGCCAGCAGCTTAGGGACAGGGGGCTGGGAGGCTGAAGCTTTCTTT. Its protein is CASSLGTGGWEAEAFF. The rearrangement uses TRBV5-1 and TRBJ1-1, with 12 positions matching TRBD1. Germline V gene lookup returns CDR1 SGHRS and CDR2 YFSETQ. The trim removed 2 bases at V and 6 bases at J, leaving 8 bases unmatched. This CDR3 comprises 16 residues.